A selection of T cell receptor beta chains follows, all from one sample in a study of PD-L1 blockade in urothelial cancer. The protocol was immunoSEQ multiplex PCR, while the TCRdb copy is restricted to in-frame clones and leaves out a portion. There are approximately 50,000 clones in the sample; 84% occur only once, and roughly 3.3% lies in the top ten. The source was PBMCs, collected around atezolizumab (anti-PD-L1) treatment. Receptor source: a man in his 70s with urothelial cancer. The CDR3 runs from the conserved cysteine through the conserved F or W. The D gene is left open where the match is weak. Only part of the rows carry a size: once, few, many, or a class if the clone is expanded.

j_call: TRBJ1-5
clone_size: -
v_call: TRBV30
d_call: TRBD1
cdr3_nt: TGTGCCTGGAGGGCTGACAGGGGGAAGCCCCAGCATTTT
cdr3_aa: CAWRADRGKPQHF

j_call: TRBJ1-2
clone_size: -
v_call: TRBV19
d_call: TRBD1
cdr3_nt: TGTGCCAGTAGTATAGATGATCCCCGGGACAGGGGTACGGATGGCTACACCTTC
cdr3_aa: CASSIDDPRDRGTDGYTF

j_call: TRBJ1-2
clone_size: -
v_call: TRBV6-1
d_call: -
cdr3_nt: TGTGCCAGCAGCTTAGAGGAGGGAGAAGGCTACACCTTC
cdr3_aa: CASSLEEGEGYTF

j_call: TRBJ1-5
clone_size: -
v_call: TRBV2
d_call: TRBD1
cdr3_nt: TGTGCCAGCGGCAAACAGGGGAGCAATCAGCCCCAGCATTTT
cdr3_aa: CASGKQGSNQPQHF

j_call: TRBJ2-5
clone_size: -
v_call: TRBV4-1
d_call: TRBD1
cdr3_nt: TGCGCCAGCAGCCAAGATTACAGGGGGAAAGAGACCCAGTACTTC
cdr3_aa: CASSQDYRGKETQYF

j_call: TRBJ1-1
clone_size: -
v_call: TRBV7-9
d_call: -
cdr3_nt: TGTGCCAGCAGCCCCGGATACAGGAACACTGAAGCTTTCTTT
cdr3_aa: CASSPGYRNTEAFF

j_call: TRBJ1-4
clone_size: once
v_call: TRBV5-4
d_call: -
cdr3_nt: TGTGCCAGCAGCCCCGATCCAAACAGGGCGACTAATGAAAAACTGTTTTTT
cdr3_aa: CASSPDPNRATNEKLFF

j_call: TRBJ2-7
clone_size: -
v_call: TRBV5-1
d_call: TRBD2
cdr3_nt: TGCGCCAGCAGCTCGGCCTCCGGGACTAGCGGGAGACCCAACGAGCAGTACTTC
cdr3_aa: CASSSASGTSGRPNEQYF

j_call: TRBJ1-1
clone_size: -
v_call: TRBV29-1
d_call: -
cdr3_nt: TGCAGCGTTTTAGACAGTTACACTGAAGCTTTCTTT
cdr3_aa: CSVLDSYTEAFF

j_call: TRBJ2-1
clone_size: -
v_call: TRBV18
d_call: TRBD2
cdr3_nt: TGTGCCAGCTCACCACGACTAGCGGGCCACAATGAGCAGTTCTTC
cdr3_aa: CASSPRLAGHNEQFF

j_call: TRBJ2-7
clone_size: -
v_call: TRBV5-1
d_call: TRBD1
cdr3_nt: TGCGCCAGCAGCTTGGACCCTGGGGCAGGGGGCTCCTACGAGCAGTACTTC
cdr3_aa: CASSLDPGAGGSYEQYF

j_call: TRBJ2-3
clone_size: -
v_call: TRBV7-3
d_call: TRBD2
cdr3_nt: TGTGCCAGCAGCCCCTCCCCTCTAGCGGGGGCAGCAGATACGCAGTATTTT
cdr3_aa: CASSPSPLAGAADTQYF

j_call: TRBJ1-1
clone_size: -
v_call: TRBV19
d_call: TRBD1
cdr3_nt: TGTGCCAGTAGCACCCGGGACAGGAACACTGAAGCTTTCTTT
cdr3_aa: CASSTRDRNTEAFF

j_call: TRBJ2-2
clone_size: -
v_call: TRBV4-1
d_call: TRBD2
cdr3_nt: TGCGCCAGCAGCCAAGTTGGGACTAGCCTCTCCGGGGAGCTGTTTTTT
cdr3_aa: CASSQVGTSLSGELFF

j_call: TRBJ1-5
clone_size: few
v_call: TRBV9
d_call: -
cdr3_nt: TGTGCCAGCAGCGAGGGCGGGGGGCGTCAGCCCCAGCATTTT
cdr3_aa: CASSEGGGRQPQHF

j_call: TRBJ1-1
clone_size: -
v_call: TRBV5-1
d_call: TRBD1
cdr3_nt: TGCGCCAGCAGCTACGGACAGGGATTGAACACTGAAGCTTTCTTT
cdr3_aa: CASSYGQGLNTEAFF

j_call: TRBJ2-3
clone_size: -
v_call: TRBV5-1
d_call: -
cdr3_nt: TGCGCCAGCAGCCCCCTTTCGGGTAGCCAGATAGTGGATACGCAGTATTTT
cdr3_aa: CASSPLSGSQIVDTQYF

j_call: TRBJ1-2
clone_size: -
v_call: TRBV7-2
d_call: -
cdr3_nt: TGTGCCAGCAGCCCGGACTTCCTAGGGGGTAACTATGGCTACACCTTC
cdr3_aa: CASSPDFLGGNYGYTF

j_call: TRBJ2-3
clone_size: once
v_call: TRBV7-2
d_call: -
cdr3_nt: TGTGCCAGCAGCCCCCAGCGAACCCGAGCTAGCACAGATACGCAGTATTTT
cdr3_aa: CASSPQRTRASTDTQYF

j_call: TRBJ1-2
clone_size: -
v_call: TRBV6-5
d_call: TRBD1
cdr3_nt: TGTGCCAGCAGCCCTGACAGGGGGGGCGGCTACACCTTC
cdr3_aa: CASSPDRGGGYTF

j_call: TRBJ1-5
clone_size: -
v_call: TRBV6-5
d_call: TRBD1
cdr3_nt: TGTGCCAGCATCAACCGACAGGGGGCGAAGTATTTT
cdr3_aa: CASINRQGAKYF

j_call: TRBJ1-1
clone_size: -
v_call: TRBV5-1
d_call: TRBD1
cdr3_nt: TGCGCCAGCACTGCAGGGGGCAGGGGGACTGAAGCTTTCTTT
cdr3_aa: CASTAGGRGTEAFF

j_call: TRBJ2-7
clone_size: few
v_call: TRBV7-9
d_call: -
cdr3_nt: TGTGCCAGCAGCTTGGGCGTCTACGAGCAGTACTTC
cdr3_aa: CASSLGVYEQYF

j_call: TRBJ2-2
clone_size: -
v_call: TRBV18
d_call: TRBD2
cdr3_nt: TGTGCCAGCTGGCGGGGGTCCGGGGAGCTGTTTTTT
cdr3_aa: CASWRGSGELFF

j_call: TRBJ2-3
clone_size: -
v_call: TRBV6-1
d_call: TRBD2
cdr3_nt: TGTGCCAGCAGTGAAGGTGAGGGAGGGGGCACAGATACGCAGTATTTT
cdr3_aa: CASSEGEGGGTDTQYF

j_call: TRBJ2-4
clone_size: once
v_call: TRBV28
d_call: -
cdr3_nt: TGTGCCAGCACTAAAGGGGGAGTAGCCAAAAACATTCAGTACTTC
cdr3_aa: CASTKGGVAKNIQYF

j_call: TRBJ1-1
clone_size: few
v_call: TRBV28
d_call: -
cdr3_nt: TGTGCCAGCTCGGGACACCTGAACACTGAAGCTTTCTTT
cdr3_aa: CASSGHLNTEAFF

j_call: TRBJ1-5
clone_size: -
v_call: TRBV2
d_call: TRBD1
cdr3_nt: TGTGCCAGCAGCGATCCGGGACAGGGTGGGGGTCAGCCCCAGCATTTT
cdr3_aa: CASSDPGQGGGQPQHF

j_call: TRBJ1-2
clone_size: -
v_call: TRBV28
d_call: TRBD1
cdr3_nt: TGTGCCAGCAGTCGGACAGGGGGCGGTGGCTATGGCTACACCTTC
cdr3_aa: CASSRTGGGGYGYTF

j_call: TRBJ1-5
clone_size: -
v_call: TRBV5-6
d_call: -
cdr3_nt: TGTGCCAGCAGTCTCGGTCTTTATCAGCCCCAGCATTTT
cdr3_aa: CASSLGLYQPQHF

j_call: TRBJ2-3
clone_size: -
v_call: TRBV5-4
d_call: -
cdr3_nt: TGTGCCAGCAGCTTGGACGGCACCAGGGCAGATACGCAGTATTTT
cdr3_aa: CASSLDGTRADTQYF

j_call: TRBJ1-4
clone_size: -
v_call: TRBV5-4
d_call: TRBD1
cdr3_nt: TGTGCCAGCAGCTTGGGACAGGGGGGTTCTGAGGATGAAAAACTGTTTTTT
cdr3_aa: CASSLGQGGSEDEKLFF

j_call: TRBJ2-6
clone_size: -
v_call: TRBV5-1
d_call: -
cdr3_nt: TGCGCCAGCAGCTCGCTGACAGGCTCCATCTCTGGGGCCAACGTCCTGACTTTC
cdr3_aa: CASSSLTGSISGANVLTF

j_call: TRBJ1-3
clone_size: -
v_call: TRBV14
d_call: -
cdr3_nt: TGTGCCAGCCAGAGCGAATCTGGAAACACCATATATTTT
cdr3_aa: CASQSESGNTIYF

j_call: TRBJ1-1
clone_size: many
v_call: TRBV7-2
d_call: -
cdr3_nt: TGTGCCAGCAGCTTAGATGGGGGCCTGGTGAACACTGAAGCTTTCTTT
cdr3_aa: CASSLDGGLVNTEAFF

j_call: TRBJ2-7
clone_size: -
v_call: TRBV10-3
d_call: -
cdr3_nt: TGTGCCATCAGTCCCTTTAACTTGGGGGGCGAGCAGTACTTC
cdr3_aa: CAISPFNLGGEQYF

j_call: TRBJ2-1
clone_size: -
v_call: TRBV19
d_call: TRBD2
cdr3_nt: TGTGCCAGTAGTACTAGCGGCCCTGAGCAGTTCTTC
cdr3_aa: CASSTSGPEQFF